Reported below is one T cell receptor beta chain. Antigen: not known. The data were obtained in a study of CD8 T cells in Susac syndrome. Reverse transcription of roughly 0.5 to 1 ug RNA was carried out with random hexamers. Multiplex PCR with immunoSEQ amplified the TCR beta CDR3 across 54 Vbeta and 13 Jbeta. TCRdb analysed the immunoSEQ multiplex PCR reads with MiXCR anew, one entry per CDR3 protein. The profile covers fewer than 350,000 distinct CDR3 sequences, with 70% to 90% appearing a single time and approximately 0.2% taken by the ten largest. Findings of the study overall: Individuals included in the TCR sequencing and HLA analysis were acknowledged by the study to be relatively few in number.

CDR3 length: 15 residues. V lost 1 base to trimming and J lost 7 bases, with 14 bases between them. Germline V gene sequence: CDR1 SNHLY, CDR2 FYNNEI. Material: CD8+ T cells from PBMCs. The chain joins TRBV2 to TRBJ2-1, with D unclear. The sequence derives from a human donor with multiple sclerosis. The CDR3 DNA reads as TGTGCCAGCAGTGAAGGACCGGGCTTGAAGAATGAGCAGTTCTTC. This gives the protein CASSEGPGLKNEQFF.